The 27 T cell receptor beta chains below come from one sample, sequenced in a study of identical twins. TCRdb re-called the 5' RACE reads with MiXCR, one entry per CDR3 protein. Of fewer than 250,000 distinct CDR3 sequences listed, 7.5% are singletons. In addition, the sample was reused for a study of yellow fever vaccine responses in identical twins.

The sequencing input was CD8+ T cells sorted from blood. The receptors here all came from a woman aged 18 to 35 in good health.

J is TRBJ2-7 and V is TRBV20-1; 15 bases line up with TRBD2. J gave up 3 bases and V 4 bases, and 1 base lay outside the gene matches. Germline loops: CDR1 DFQATT, CDR2 SNEGSKA (reference sequence). The CDR3 contains 14 residues. The CDR3 coding sequence is TGCAGTGCTAAGGGACTAGCGGGGGGCTACGAGCAGTACTTC. It encodes CSAKGLAGGYEQYF.

This clonotype was counted at least ten times. The gene calls are TRBV10-3 and TRBJ1-3; D remains unclear. The CDR3 is made up of 15 amino acids. Between the trimmed V and J ends, which lost 4 bases and 0 bases, there was a span of 10 bases. Germline CDR1 and CDR2: ENHRY and SYGVKD. CDR3 residues: CAISADPRSGNTIYF. DNA for the CDR3: TGTGCCATCAGTGCAGACCCCCGCTCTGGAAACACCATATATTTT.

In its sample, this clonotype was seen a few times. As DNA, the CDR3 is TGCGCCAGCACCTTCGGGACGGGAAATGAAAAACTGTTTTTT. It specifies CASTFGTGNEKLFF. This sequence joins TRBV4-1 and TRBJ1-4, with TRBD1 as a possible D gene (5 bases). The V and J ends lost 7 bases and 5 bases respectively, with 14 bases between them. The CDR3 loop spans 14 amino acids. Germline V gene lookup returns CDR1 MGHRA and CDR2 YSYEKL.

In its sample, this clonotype was seen a few times. The V and J genes are TRBV21-1 and TRBJ1-1. TRBV21-1 is listed as a pseudogene. This CDR3 comprises 12 residues. CDR3 nucleotides: TGTGCCAGCAGCCCGAAGGACACTGAAGCTTTCTTT. Its protein is CASSPKDTEAFF.

This clonotype has a handful of counts. This sequence joins TRBV7-9 and TRBJ2-3; 9 bases are a match to TRBD1. Germline values: CDR1 SEHNR, CDR2 FQNEAQ (reference sequence). The ends lost 5 bases at V and 3 bases at J; junction bases unmatched: 0. This CDR3 is 13 amino acids long. The CDR3 bases are TGTGCCAGCAGCGGACAGGGGACAGATACGCAGTATTTT. Its translation: CASSGQGTDTQYF.

This clonotype was picked up many times. The chain recombines TRBV7-9 with TRBJ2-4; unclear D gene. Germline CDR1 is SEHNR and CDR2 is FQNEAQ (reference sequence). V was pared by 0 bases and J by 3 bases, with 9 bases between. The CDR3 totals 15 residues. The CDR3 bases are TGTGCCAGCAGCTTAGCGTTTGGCGGCAAAAACATTCAGTACTTC. This codes for CASSLAFGGKNIQYF. Filled out from reference TRBV7-9 and TRBJ2-4, the complete variable domain reads DTGVSQNPRHKITKRGQNVTFRCDPISEHNRLYWYRQTLGQGPEFLTYFQNEAQLEKSRLLSDRFSAERPKGSFSTLEIQRTEQGDSAMYLCASSLAFGGKNIQYFGAGTRLSVL.

This clonotype has at least ten counts. The rearrangement joins TRBV5-1 to TRBJ2-1; the match to TRBD2 covers 9 bases. Unmatched junction bases numbered 5, after V lost 7 bases and J lost 0 bases. The germline gives CDR1 SGHRS, CDR2 YFSETQ. The CDR3 is 15 amino acids. This chain's CDR3 is CASSPAGGSYNEQFF. The CDR3 nucleotides are TGCGCCAGCTCTCCAGCGGGGGGCTCCTACAATGAGCAGTTCTTC.

This clonotype was observed a few times. This chain connects TRBV10-1 to TRBJ2-1, with TRBD1 identical over 8 bases. Trimming at V came to 5 bases and at J to 2 bases, leaving 5 bases not matched to a gene. The length of the CDR3 is 15 residues. CDR1 is WNHNN and CDR2 is SYGVQD in the germline V gene (reference sequence). The CDR3 nucleotides are TGCGCCAGCAGTACCTTGACAGGGGCCTACAATGAGCAGTTCTTC. It yields the protein CASSTLTGAYNEQFF.

In this sample, this clonotype turned up a few times. At one boundary the junction diverges from the germline segment, which might be a read error. The chain carries TRBV2 and TRBJ1-2; D perhaps matches TRBD1 (5 bases). Germline V gene lookup returns CDR1 SNHLY and CDR2 FYNNEI. The CDR3 sequence is 11 residues long. CDR3 sequence (DNA): TGTGCCAGCAGGGGACGGGGCCGATCACCCTTC. Protein product: CASRGRGRSPF.

This clonotype was observed many times. This chain joins TRBV28 and TRBJ2-1; 9 nucleotides align to TRBD1. The junction had 4 bases not matched to a gene; V was cut back by 4 bases and J by 12 bases. CDR1 is MDHEN and CDR2 is SYDVKM in the germline V gene. The CDR3 is 12 amino acids. The CDR3 here is CASSWDREGQFF. The CDR3 DNA reads TGTGCCAGCAGTTGGGACAGGGAGGGGCAGTTCTTC.

V and J are TRBV19 and TRBJ2-1; 8 bases line up with TRBD2. This CDR3 contains 16 residues. V lost 0 bases and J lost 9; bases outside the gene matches: 10. Germline CDR1 LNHDA, CDR2 SQIVND (reference sequence). CDR3 coding DNA: TGTGCCAGTAGTATAGATATTAGCGGGATGTCGAGTGAGCAGTTCTTC. Its translation: CASSIDISGMSSEQFF.

V usage is TRBV28 and J usage is TRBJ2-7; 10 nucleotides line up with TRBD1. V lost 6 bases to trimming and J lost 6 bases; unmatched junction nucleotides: 8. The CDR3 has 14 amino acids. The germline CDR1 and CDR2 sequences are MDHEN and SYDVKM. For the CDR3, the DNA is TGTGCCAGCAGCTACACCGGGACAGGGGTCGAGCAGTACTTC. Its translation is CASSYTGTGVEQYF.

This clonotype occurred many times. This chain links TRBV7-9 with TRBJ2-2; D unresolved. The CDR3 totals 13 residues. Per germline, CDR1 SEHNR and CDR2 FQNEAQ (reference sequence). Deletions cut 5 bases from V and 8 bases from J, with 12 bases between. CDR3 amino acids: CASSAPPGGELFF. The CDR3 region has the DNA TGTGCCAGCAGCGCTCCGCCGGGTGGGGAGCTGTTTTTT. The full variable domain, rest sourced from reference TRBV7-9 and TRBJ2-2, is DTGVSQNPRHKITKRGQNVTFRCDPISEHNRLYWYRQTLGQGPEFLTYFQNEAQLEKSRLLSDRFSAERPKGSFSTLEIQRTEQGDSAMYLCASSAPPGGELFFGEGSRLTVL.

For the CDR3, the DNA is TGTGCCAGCAGTGTCGGGAGTCAGAACACCGGGGAGCTGTTTTTT. The encoded protein is CASSVGSQNTGELFF. This rearrangement joins TRBV27 to TRBJ2-2; maybe TRBD2 (6 bases). This CDR3 has 15 amino acids. Trimming removed 5 bases at V and 1 base at J, with 11 bases between. Germline V gene sequence: CDR1 MNHEY, CDR2 SMNVEV (reference sequence).

V and J are TRBV11-2 and TRBJ2-3; D gene uncertain. The V gene lost 5 bases and the J gene lost 1 base, with 13 bases spanning the gap. CDR3 length: 15 residues. From germline, CDR1 is SGHAT and CDR2 FQNNGV. The CDR3 loop reads CASSPPWQGTDTQYF. The DNA of the CDR3 is TGTGCCAGCAGCCCCCCCTGGCAGGGCACAGATACGCAGTATTTT.

Many counts were recorded for this clonotype. The J gene is TRBJ1-1, the V gene TRBV5-6; a weak D match, TRBD1 (6 bases). The germline gives CDR1 SGHDT, CDR2 YYEEEE. The germline V and J ends were trimmed by 0 bases and 6 bases, with 18 bases remaining between them. There are 16 residues in the CDR3. This chain's CDR3 is CASSLGTKNRAAEAFF. CDR3 coding DNA: TGTGCCAGCAGCTTGGGTACCAAAAACAGGGCCGCTGAAGCTTTCTTT. The complete variable domain, with remaining parts taken from reference TRBV5-6 and TRBJ1-1, reads DAGVTQSPTHLIKTRGQQVTLRCSPKSGHDTVSWYQQALGQGPQFIFQYYEEEERQRGNFPDRFSGHQFPNYSSELNVNALLLGDSALYLCASSLGTKNRAAEAFFGQGTRLTVV.

This clonotype was seen repeatedly, ten times or more. The chain carries TRBV15 and TRBJ2-1; 12 nucleotides align to TRBD1. Unmatched junction bases numbered 6, after V lost 4 bases and J lost 8 bases. Germline assignment: CDR1 LNHNV and CDR2 YYDKDF (reference sequence). The CDR3 is 15 amino acids. The chain's CDR3 is CATSIGTGGKYEQFF. CDR3 nucleotides: TGTGCCACCAGCATCGGGACAGGGGGCAAATATGAGCAGTTCTTC.

This clonotype was counted a few times. This sequence joins TRBV7-9 and TRBJ1-5; 8 bases match TRBD1. The junction had 5 bases not matched to a gene; V was cut back by 5 bases and J by 5 bases. The CDR3 has 14 residues. In germline, CDR1 is SEHNR, CDR2 FQNEAQ (reference sequence). The chain's CDR3 is CASSADRVDQPQHF. The CDR3 bases are TGTGCCAGCAGCGCGGACAGGGTGGATCAGCCCCAGCATTTT.

This clonotype was counted many times. The rearrangement links TRBV11-3 to TRBJ2-1; 9 nucleotides match TRBD2. The length of the CDR3 is 15 residues. V was pared by 5 bases and J by 9 bases, with 11 bases of the junction left unmatched. CDR1 and CDR2 (germline): SGHNT, YENEEA. The CDR3 sequence: CASSPYSGSGVEQFF. In DNA, the CDR3 is TGTGCCAGCAGCCCCTATAGCGGGAGCGGGGTTGAGCAGTTCTTC.

The chain carries TRBV28 and TRBJ2-2; 10 bases fit TRBD2. The CDR3 is 17 residues long. Germline V gene data show CDR1 as MDHEN and CDR2 as SYDVKM. Unmatched junction bases numbered 8, after V lost 3 bases and J lost 4 bases. CDR3 bases: TGTGCCAGCAGTTTGGGGCTAGCGGGAGTTCGCACCGGGGAGCTGTTTTTT. This sequence encodes CASSLGLAGVRTGELFF.

The J gene is TRBJ2-2, the V gene TRBV9; no clear D gene. Trimming removed 2 bases from V and 2 bases from J, with 13 bases in between. The CDR3 is 16 amino acids. Germline V CDR1 and CDR2: SGDLS, YYNGEE. The chain's CDR3 is CASSVDGRVNTGELFF. The CDR3 region has the DNA TGTGCCAGCAGCGTGGACGGGCGAGTCAACACCGGGGAGCTGTTTTTT.

This clonotype was seen more than once but under ten times. The rearrangement links TRBV5-1 to TRBJ1-2; D not resolved. Trimming left V 3 bases short and J 4 bases short, with 13 bases between. Germline loops: CDR1 SGHRS, CDR2 YFSETQ. This CDR3 comprises 14 residues. The CDR3 bases are TGCGCCAGCAGCTACGCACCGGAGCTCTATGGCTACACCTTC. It encodes CASSYAPELYGYTF.

The chain is built from TRBV28 and TRBJ1-5; 7 nucleotides line up with TRBD1. V shed 7 bases and J 4 bases; nucleotides not matched to a gene: 7. Germline lookup yields CDR1 MDHEN and CDR2 SYDVKM. The CDR3 contains 14 residues. The CDR3, as DNA: TGTGCCAGCAAAACAGGGGCCTCGAATCAGCCCCAGCATTTT. Its protein product is CASKTGASNQPQHF.

The chain employs TRBV20-1 and TRBJ2-7; a possible D gene is TRBD2 (5 bases). With 5 bases removed from V and 0 bases from J, the gap between germline ends came to 17 bases. The CDR3 has 15 amino acids. Germline-derived CDR1 and CDR2 are DFQATT and SNEGSKA (reference sequence). DNA of the CDR3: TGCAGTGCTGAGGCGGAGCGGTCCAACTCCTACGAGCAGTACTTC. It codes for CSAEAERSNSYEQYF.

The sample holds a few counts of this clonotype. CDR3 DNA sequence: TGTGCCAGCCTTGGGGTGGAGGGGCTGAACACTGAAGCTTTCTTT. Its protein is CASLGVEGLNTEAFF. The V call is TRBV5-5, the J call TRBJ1-1, with D possibly TRBD1 on 5 matching bases. The CDR3 is made up of 15 amino acids. The V gene lost 7 bases and the J gene lost 0 bases, with 16 bases spanning the gap. Germline CDR1 SGHKS, CDR2 YYEKEE (reference sequence).

This clonotype was seen only a few times. The chain couples TRBV24-1 to TRBJ2-1; 11 nucleotides agree with TRBD2. The CDR3 is made up of 16 amino acids. Germline V gene sequence: CDR1 KGHDR, CDR2 SFDVKD. V trimming: 3 bases; J trimming: 5 bases; junction bases outside the gene matches: 5. CDR3 nucleotide sequence: TGTGCCACCAGTGATCTTAGCGGGGGGGCCCACAATGAGCAGTTCTTC. Translation: CATSDLSGGAHNEQFF.

The rearrangement links TRBV2 to TRBJ2-2, with D possibly called TRBD1 or TRBD2 (5 bases each). The V gene's germline CDR1 is SNHLY and CDR2 FYNNEI. The CDR3 runs to 15 residues. V was clipped by 6 bases and J by 5 bases, with 16 bases between them. The DNA for the CDR3 is TGTGCCAGCAGGGCTCCGGGACCCCCTACCGGGGAGCTGTTTTTT. It is translated as CASRAPGPPTGELFF.